The 10 T cell receptor beta chains reported below all come from one sample, sequenced in a study of T cell responses to AZD1222 COVID-19 vaccine. This table comes from immunoSEQ multiplex PCR, and its TCRdb copy is limited to in-frame clones, with some not included. The sample holds more than 95,000 clones, 89% seen once. This material consisted of peripheral blood, taken 28 days after the second AZD1222 dose. These receptors were collected from an adult who received the AZD1222 COVID-19 vaccine.

V gene TRBV24-1 combines with J gene TRBJ2-1; D gene ambiguous. The CDR3 is 14 amino acids. The V gene lost 7 bases and the J gene lost 0 bases, with 9 bases spanning the gap. Germline lookup yields CDR1 KGHDR and CDR2 SFDVKD. CDR3 in DNA: TGTGCCACCAGACTCGTTTGCTCCTACAATGAGCAGTTCTTC. The encoded protein is CATRLVCSYNEQFF.

The CDR3: CASSEAKGQNSYNSPLHF. CDR3 DNA: TGTGCCAGCAGTGAAGCAAAAGGACAGAACTCCTATAATTCACCCCTCCACTTT. This chain links TRBV6-1 with TRBJ1-6; D is possibly TRBD1 (6 bases). CDR1 is MNHNS and CDR2 is SASEGT in the germline V gene. Between the trimmed V and J ends, which lost 0 bases and 0 bases, there was a span of 12 bases. The CDR3 consists of 18 residues.

The genes are TRBV28 and TRBJ2-7, with a possible D match to TRBD1 (6 bases). CDR1 and CDR2 (germline): MDHEN, SYDVKM. CDR3 length equals 14 residues. V lost 7 bases to trimming and J lost 4 bases, with 17 bases between them. CDR3 protein: CASTRRQARYEQYF. CDR3 DNA sequence: TGTGCCAGCACCCGGAGACAGGCGAGGTACGAGCAGTACTTC.

The chain is built from TRBV7-9 and TRBJ2-1; 16 bases line up with TRBD2. Losses at the gene ends were 0 bases for V and 7 bases for J; bases not matched to a gene: 3. This CDR3 region has 17 residues. The germline gives CDR1 SEHNR, CDR2 FQNEAQ (reference sequence). CDR3 sequence: CASSLAGTSGRGNEQFF. The CDR3 nucleotides are TGTGCCAGCAGCTTAGCCGGGACTAGCGGGAGGGGAAATGAGCAGTTCTTC.

V gene TRBV21-1 combines with J gene TRBJ1-4; the table calls TRBD1, which could not be checked here. TRBV21-1 is classified as a pseudogene. The CDR3 contains 14 residues. The CDR3 DNA is TGTGCCAGCAGCAAGCAGGGAAATAATGAAAAACTGTTTTTT. This gives the protein CASSKQGNNEKLFF.

The chain combines TRBV29-1 with TRBJ2-2; D remains unclear. The CDR3 is made up of 12 amino acids. V was trimmed by 4 bases and J by 5 bases, leaving 8 bases between them. Per the germline V gene, CDR1 is SQVTM and CDR2 is ANQGSEA. The DNA for the CDR3 is TGCAGCGTTGCCAGTAATACCGGGGAGCTGTTTTTT. It specifies CSVASNTGELFF.

CDR3 coding DNA: TGTGCCAGCAGTCGCACGAGGCAGCCCCAGCATTTT. Its translation: CASSRTRQPQHF. V gene TRBV6-6 combines with J gene TRBJ1-5; D remains ambiguous. Deletions cut 5 bases from V and 7 bases from J, with 9 bases between. Germline V gives CDR1 MNHNY, CDR2 SVGAGI (reference sequence). The CDR3 consists of 12 residues.

This clone was picked up one time. This sequence joins TRBV6-1 and TRBJ1-1, with D unclear. The V gene's germline CDR1 is MNHNS and CDR2 SASEGT. Trimming removed 1 base at V and 10 bases at J, with 4 bases between. This CDR3 spans 10 amino acids. CDR3 in DNA: TGTGCCAGCAGTGAAGATGGAGCTTTCTTT. Its protein is CASSEDGAFF.

This clone was detected once. This rearrangement joins TRBV11-2 to TRBJ1-1; 8 nucleotides line up with TRBD1. V trimming: 4 bases; J trimming: 11 bases; junction bases outside the gene matches: 6. Germline assignment: CDR1 SGHAT and CDR2 FQNNGV. CDR3 length: 12 residues. This CDR3 is CASSSIQGEAFF. For the CDR3, the DNA is TGTGCCAGCAGCTCCATACAGGGGGAGGCTTTCTTT.

CDR3 in DNA: TGCGCCAGCAGGGTCGGTGAAGAACCCACCTACGAGCAGTACTTC. The encoded protein is CASRVGEEPTYEQYF. The V and J genes are TRBV10-2 and TRBJ2-7; D not resolved. This CDR3 is 15 amino acids long. The germline CDR1 and CDR2 sequences are WSHSY and SAAADI. V lost 6 bases and J 2 bases, leaving 17 bases between the germline ends.